The 24 T cell receptor beta chains below were found in one sample sequenced in a study of cytomegalovirus exposure and HLA in healthy donors. Amplification used 60 Vbeta primers and 13 Jbeta primers. Assay: immunoSEQ multiplex PCR; the TCRdb copy retains only in-frame clones and omits some. This table has more than 110,000 clones, approximately 80% appearing once. Sequencing was carried out using PBMCs. The source is a male donor in good health and CMV-seronegative.

V is TRBV14 and J is TRBJ2-7, with TRBD2 matching over 8 bases. This CDR3 comprises 17 residues. Germline loops: CDR1 SGHDN, CDR2 FVKESK. Trimming removed 6 bases from V and 1 base from J; junction bases left unmatched: 14. CDR3: CASSAAGTRERSYEQYF. The CDR3 DNA sequence: TGTGCCAGCAGTGCTGCCGGGACTAGAGAAAGATCCTACGAGCAGTACTTC.

The J gene is TRBJ2-1, the V gene TRBV9, with 9 bases fitting TRBD2. CDR3 size: 16 residues. Losses at the gene ends were 0 bases for V and 3 bases for J; bases not matched to a gene: 4. The germline gives CDR1 SGDLS, CDR2 YYNGEE. CDR3 sequence (DNA): TGTGCCAGCAGCGTAGTGGGTAGCGGGGGCTACAATGAGCAGTTCTTC. It specifies CASSVVGSGGYNEQFF.

The chain employs TRBV11-2 and TRBJ2-1; 10 nucleotides align to TRBD1. The CDR3 has 16 residues. V lost 5 bases and J lost 1; bases outside the gene matches: 5. Germline V gene sequence: CDR1 SGHAT, CDR2 FQNNGV. CDR3 residues: CASSIGQGVSYNEQFF. CDR3 sequence (DNA): TGTGCCAGCAGCATCGGACAGGGGGTGTCCTACAATGAGCAGTTCTTC. Drawing the rest from reference TRBV11-2 and TRBJ2-1, the complete variable domain is EAGVAQSPRYKIIEKRQSVAFWCNPISGHATLYWYQQILGQGPKLLIQFQNNGVVDDSQLPKDRFSAERLKGVDSTLKIQPAKLEDSAVYLCASSIGQGVSYNEQFFGPGTRLTVL.

The chain links TRBV5-6 to TRBJ2-2; tentatively, D is TRBD2 (6 bases). V gave up 3 bases and J gave up 5 bases, with 17 bases separating them. The CDR3 totals 16 residues. Germline V lookup: CDR1 SGHDT, CDR2 YYEEEE. DNA of the CDR3: TGTGCCAGCAGCTGGGGAGGTGGTTCGGGGACCGGGGAGCTGTTTTTT. As protein: CASSWGGGSGTGELFF.

V gene TRBV18 combines with J gene TRBJ1-3, with no clear D. Trimming took off 3 bases at V and 3 bases at J, with 9 bases between the two ends. The CDR3 has 14 amino acids. Germline CDR1 is KGHSH and CDR2 is LQKENI. In DNA form, the CDR3 reads TGTGCCAGCTCACCCGGCGGAGATGGAAACACCATATATTTT. Amino acid sequence: CASSPGGDGNTIYF. Combining the CDR3 with reference TRBV18 and TRBJ1-3 gives the whole variable domain NAGVMQNPRHLVRRRGQEARLRCSPMKGHSHVYWYRQLPEEGLKFMVYLQKENIIDESGMPKERFSAEFPKEGPSILRIQQVVRGDSAAYFCASSPGGDGNTIYFGEGSWLTVV.

This chain joins TRBV30 and TRBJ1-5; possibly TRBD1 for D (5 bases). Trimming took 4 bases from V and 2 from J, leaving 9 bases between them. The CDR3 is 13 residues long. Germline V gives CDR1 GTSNPN, CDR2 SVGIG (reference sequence). CDR3: CAWNRGGNQPQHF. The CDR3 coding sequence is TGTGCCTGGAATAGGGGCGGCAATCAGCCCCAGCATTTT.

The gene calls are TRBV5-1 and TRBJ1-2; weak D call: TRBD1 (5 bases). Germline CDR1 reads SGHRS; CDR2 reads YFSETQ. With 7 bases removed from V and 4 bases from J, the gap between germline ends came to 23 bases. The CDR3 length is 16 residues. This chain's CDR3 is CASLPGNRNLGYGYTF. CDR3 bases: TGCGCCAGCCTCCCCGGCAACAGGAACCTAGGCTATGGCTACACCTTC. The full variable domain, in which reference TRBV5-1 and TRBJ1-2 provide the parts outside the CDR3, is KAGVTQTPRYLIKTRGQQVTLSCSPISGHRSVSWYQQTPGQGLQFLFEYFSETQRNKGNFPGRFSGRQFSNSRSEMNVSTLELGDSALYLCASLPGNRNLGYGYTFGSGTRLTVV.

The chain combines TRBV5-1 with TRBJ2-7, with 8 bases matching TRBD1. Unmatched junction bases numbered 0, after V lost 3 bases and J lost 1 base. CDR3 length: 13 residues. CDR1 is SGHRS, CDR2 YFSETQ, per germline. The CDR3 sequence: CASSWTGSYEQYF. In nucleotides, the CDR3 is TGCGCCAGCAGCTGGACAGGGTCCTACGAGCAGTACTTC.

J is TRBJ1-4 and V is TRBV18, with 8 bases fitting TRBD1. The ends lost 4 bases at V and 5 bases at J; junction bases unmatched: 6. CDR1 is KGHSH and CDR2 is LQKENI in the germline V gene. The CDR3 extends over 15 amino acids. The CDR3 reads CASSLNRGSNEKLFF. Here the CDR3 DNA reads TGTGCCAGCTCACTTAACAGGGGGTCGAATGAAAAACTGTTTTTT.

This clone came up once. This sequence joins TRBV19 and TRBJ2-1; 7 nucleotides agree with TRBD2. The V gene end was trimmed by 1 base and the J gene end by 5 bases; junction bases not matched to a gene: 5. The length of the CDR3 is 15 residues. Germline V lookup: CDR1 LNHDA, CDR2 SQIVND (reference sequence). This chain's CDR3 is CASSIGGGTHNEQFF. The CDR3 nucleotides are TGTGCCAGTAGTATAGGGGGGGGGACTCACAATGAGCAGTTCTTC.

The chain carries TRBV6-4 and TRBJ2-7; maybe TRBD1 (7 bases). V was pared by 3 bases and J by 9 bases, with 15 bases between. The CDR3 covers 13 residues. CDR1 is MRHNA and CDR2 is SNTAGT in the germline V gene. In DNA form, the CDR3 reads TGTGCCAGCAGTGAGGTGGAGGGGGCTGCGCAGTACTTC. This translates into CASSEVEGAAQYF.

V and J are TRBV15 and TRBJ1-4; TRBD1 might be the D (5 bases). The CDR3 totals 16 residues. V lost 4 bases and J lost 10, with 22 bases in between. Germline lookup yields CDR1 LNHNV and CDR2 YYDKDF (reference sequence). CDR3 loop: CATSTRAGDLTGKLFF. Written as DNA, the CDR3 is TGTGCCACCAGCACCCGGGCGGGGGACCTCACCGGAAAACTGTTTTTT.

CDR3 residues: CASSLGQGTNTEAFF. The CDR3 coding sequence is TGTGCCAGCTCACTAGGACAGGGGACGAACACTGAAGCTTTCTTT. This rearrangement joins TRBV18 to TRBJ1-1; 9 positions agree with TRBD1. V lost 4 bases, J lost 1 base, and 4 bases stayed unmatched. This CDR3 comprises 15 residues. The germline V gene encodes CDR1 KGHSH and CDR2 LQKENI.

This clone was observed a few times. This chain uses TRBV23-1 with TRBJ2-7; perhaps TRBD1 as D (5 bases). TRBV23-1 is an ORF, and what it does is uncertain. The CDR3 consists of 14 residues. V shed 2 bases and J shed 2 bases, with 10 bases lying between them. The CDR3 sequence is CASSQNRQTYEQYF. CDR3 nucleotides: TGCGCCAGCAGTCAAAATCGACAGACCTACGAGCAGTACTTC.

This clone was seen a handful of times. The gene calls are TRBV7-3 and TRBJ2-1; the match to TRBD1 covers 7 bases. V lost 3 bases and J lost 11; bases outside the gene matches: 13. Germline loops: CDR1 SGHTA, CDR2 FQGTGA. The CDR3 has 15 residues. The CDR3 nucleotides read TGTGCCAGCAGCTTTGTGGGACAGTGGGGCGGAAAGCAGTTCTTC. This gives the protein CASSFVGQWGGKQFF.

The chain couples TRBV5-1 to TRBJ2-5; TRBD1 is a possible D gene (6 bases). Trimming stripped 1 base from V and 5 bases from J, with 12 bases between. This CDR3 region has 14 residues. Looked up from germline, CDR1 is SGHRS and CDR2 is YFSETQ. CDR3 in DNA: TGCGCCAGCAGCTTGAAGACAGGCTTTGAGACCCAGTACTTC. This translates into CASSLKTGFETQYF.

This clone has a single count. This sequence joins TRBV19 and TRBJ2-5, with 11 bases aligning to TRBD2. The CDR3 consists of 15 residues. Trimming cost V 4 bases and J 4 bases; bases outside gene matches: 5. CDR1 is LNHDA and CDR2 is SQIVND in the germline V gene (reference sequence). The CDR3 protein is CASSRGLAGGETQYF. The CDR3 nucleotides are TGTGCCAGTAGTAGGGGCCTAGCGGGGGGAGAGACCCAGTACTTC.

V is TRBV5-4 and J is TRBJ2-3, with 7 bases identical to TRBD2. V gave up 6 bases and J gave up 0 bases; unmatched junction bases: 10. This CDR3 contains 16 residues. CDR1 and CDR2 (germline): SGHNT, YYREEE (reference sequence). CDR3: CASTAQVGGSTDTQYF. The CDR3 DNA follows: TGTGCCAGCACCGCCCAGGTCGGGGGGAGCACAGATACGCAGTATTTT.

The V gene is TRBV5-1, the J gene TRBJ2-1; 7 bases align to TRBD1. CDR1 and CDR2 (germline): SGHRS, YFSETQ. The CDR3 runs to 15 residues. V trimming: 1 base; J trimming: 3 bases; junction bases outside the gene matches: 4. The CDR3 DNA follows: TGCGCCAGCAGCTTGTCGGGACAGAACTACAATGAGCAGTTCTTC. As protein: CASSLSGQNYNEQFF.

This chain uses TRBV27 with TRBJ2-7; D is undetermined. Deletions cut 4 bases from V and 0 bases from J, with 10 bases between. This CDR3 is built from 14 residues. Germline V gene lookup returns CDR1 MNHEY and CDR2 SMNVEV (reference sequence). CDR3 sequence (DNA): TGTGCCAGCAGTTCTTTTATGGCCTCCTACGAGCAGTACTTC. It codes for CASSSFMASYEQYF.

This clone was counted once. The junction departs from germline at one end; a sequencing error may be responsible. The chain recombines TRBV7-9 with TRBJ2-1; a possible D gene is TRBD2 (6 bases). Germline V gene lookup returns CDR1 SEHNR and CDR2 FQNEAQ (reference sequence). CDR3 size: 15 residues. In DNA, the CDR3 is TGTGCCAGCAGCCGCGTGAGGGGAGGCTACAATGGGCAGTTCTTC. It yields the protein CASSRVRGGYNGQFF.

This clone showed up just once. This chain links TRBV5-1 with TRBJ1-1; tentative D call: TRBD1 (5 bases). V lost 6 bases and J lost 1, with 13 bases in between. CDR3 length equals 14 residues. CDR1 is SGHRS and CDR2 is YFSETQ in the germline V gene. The CDR3 region has the DNA TGCGCCAGCACGCGGGGGGGAGGGAACACTGAAGCTTTCTTT. Its translation: CASTRGGGNTEAFF.

Of note for this clone: The sample holds other DNA sequences that translate to the same CDR3. This CDR3 is CASSRLADSYEQYF. CDR3 bases: TGTGCCAGTAGTAGACTAGCGGACTCCTACGAGCAGTACTTC. The gene calls are TRBV19 and TRBJ2-7; 9 nucleotides match TRBD2. V lost 4 bases and J lost 0; bases outside the gene matches: 1. This CDR3 has 14 amino acids. CDR1 is LNHDA and CDR2 is SQIVND in the germline V gene (reference sequence).

The chain is built from TRBV19 and TRBJ2-7; 8 nucleotides agree with TRBD1. V gave up 7 bases and J gave up 5 bases; unmatched junction bases: 7. The CDR3 runs to 13 residues. From germline, CDR1 is LNHDA and CDR2 SQIVND (reference sequence). CDR3 region: CASKETGVHEQYF. The CDR3 DNA reads TGTGCCAGTAAGGAGACAGGGGTCCACGAGCAGTACTTC.